This TCR beta chain originates from a study of cytomegalovirus exposure and HLA in healthy donors. This clone was recorded only once. Antigen specificity is unknown. 13 Jbeta primers and 60 Vbeta primers were used for the PCR. Repertoires were generated with immunoSEQ multiplex PCR, while TCRdb's copy carries only in-frame clones and drops some. The table records some 70,000 clones, about 80% of them present only once. Study-level results: Reports indicated that the classifier achieved high specificity and sensitivity in diagnosing cytomegalovirus status.

Germline V gives CDR1 LNHDA, CDR2 SQIVND (reference sequence). With 6 bases clipped from V and 7 bases from J, the junction kept 6 bases outside the gene matches. The CDR3 is made up of 14 amino acids. The receptor comes from a man in his late teens or twenties in good health and CMV-seronegative. Sequencing was performed on PBMCs. The chain links TRBV19 to TRBJ2-1; 10 bases map to TRBD1. The CDR3 here is CASSRDRGSNEQFF. CDR3 sequence (DNA): TGTGCCAGTAGCAGGGACAGGGGATCAAATGAGCAGTTCTTC.